This TCR beta chain was recovered during a study of T cell responses to AZD1222 COVID-19 vaccine. About the research overall: The study pooled second doses at about 4 or about 12 weeks.

A remark on this clone: Its antigen is not identified.

Sequencing used immunoSEQ multiplex PCR; TCRdb keeps in-frame clones, though not all of them. The table shows 120,000 or so clones, with around 89% occurring only once. General observations from the study: The peak T cell response came first, and repertoires were sampled only after it.

The CDR3 is 15 amino acids. Trimming stripped 0 bases from V and 4 bases from J, with 10 bases between. Per germline, CDR1 SGHDT and CDR2 YYEEEE. This chain uses TRBV5-6 with TRBJ1-4, with no clear D. The specimen comprised peripheral blood, sampled on day 0 of AZD1222 vaccination. This sequence originates from an adult in good health. The CDR3 DNA reads as TGTGCCAGCAGCTTGGTGCGGAACCGTAATGAAAAACTGTTTTTT. Translating it yields CASSLVRNRNEKLFF.